A single sample gave rise to the 13 T cell receptor beta chains below, sequenced in a study of blood T cell repertoires in COVID-19. TCRdb's table, derived via immunoSEQ multiplex PCR, lists solely in-frame clones and lacks some. The table has 250,000 to 300,000 clones, roughly 85% seen once. The specimen was peripheral blood. Source of these receptors: a woman in her late teens or twenties with acute or convalescent COVID-19.

This clone is a singleton in its sample. V is TRBV4-3 and J is TRBJ1-6; D possibly corresponds to TRBD1 (5 bases). Looked up from germline, CDR1 is LGHNA and CDR2 is YSLEER. Trimming stripped 0 bases from V and 10 bases from J, with 13 bases between. CDR3 size: 15 residues. This chain's CDR3 is CASSQDFGEGSPLHF. Written as DNA, the CDR3 is TGCGCCAGCAGCCAAGATTTTGGGGAGGGGTCACCCCTCCACTTT.

The genes are TRBV7-3 and TRBJ2-7; perhaps TRBD2 as D (5 bases). The CDR3 has 15 residues. The V gene's germline CDR1 is SGHTA and CDR2 FQGTGA. V was trimmed by 1 base and J by 0 bases, leaving 10 bases between them. Here the CDR3 reads CASSLMGGLSYEQYF. CDR3 coding DNA: TGTGCCAGCAGCTTAATGGGCGGGCTCTCCTACGAGCAGTACTTC.

This sequence joins TRBV28 and TRBJ2-7; 10 bases match TRBD2. The germline V gene encodes CDR1 MDHEN and CDR2 SYDVKM. This CDR3 contains 14 residues. V was clipped by 5 bases and J by 5 bases; unmatched bases: 6. The CDR3 bases are TGTGCCAGCAGTCCTAGCGGGAGTTCGGACGAGCAGTACTTC. It is translated as CASSPSGSSDEQYF.

Turning to this clone: Distinct nucleotide sequences in the sample also encode this CDR3. The chain carries TRBV6-6 and TRBJ1-2, with 8 bases lining up with TRBD1. Losses at the gene ends were 4 bases for V and 3 bases for J; bases not matched to a gene: 1. CDR1 is MNHNY, CDR2 SVGAGI, per germline (reference sequence). The CDR3 is 13 amino acids. The chain's CDR3 is CASSSTGDYGYTF. The CDR3 DNA follows: TGTGCCAGCAGTTCGACAGGGGACTATGGCTACACCTTC.

The chain uses TRBV29-1 and TRBJ2-5, with 7 bases aligning to TRBD2. CDR1 and CDR2 (germline): SQVTM, ANQGSEA. The CDR3 spans 12 residues. J was trimmed by 5 bases and V by 4 bases; bases with no gene match: 4. CDR3 sequence: CSVGLAVETQYF. The DNA for the CDR3 is TGCAGCGTTGGTCTAGCGGTGGAGACCCAGTACTTC.

The chain recombines TRBV7-9 with TRBJ2-1, with 8 bases identical to TRBD2. This CDR3 comprises 14 residues. Germline CDR1 reads SEHNR; CDR2 reads FQNEAQ (reference sequence). Trimming at V came to 5 bases and at J to 5 bases, leaving 5 bases not matched to a gene. The CDR3 DNA sequence: TGTGCCAGCAGCCGCCCACTAGCGGACAATGAGCAGTTCTTC. Translation: CASSRPLADNEQFF. The whole variable domain, remainder taken from reference TRBV7-9 and TRBJ2-1, is DTGVSQNPRHKITKRGQNVTFRCDPISEHNRLYWYRQTLGQGPEFLTYFQNEAQLEKSRLLSDRFSAERPKGSFSTLEIQRTEQGDSAMYLCASSRPLADNEQFFGPGTRLTVL.

The V call is TRBV9, the J call TRBJ2-1, with 13 bases lining up with TRBD2. J gave up 7 bases and V 5 bases, and 15 bases lay outside the gene matches. Germline lookup yields CDR1 SGDLS and CDR2 YYNGEE. The CDR3 contains 18 residues. In nucleotides, the CDR3 is TGTGCCAGCAGTGTATCGGGGACTAGCGGGAAATTAGGGAATGAGCAGTTCTTC. It yields the protein CASSVSGTSGKLGNEQFF.

The chain has TRBV29-1 and TRBJ2-3; the D gene is possibly TRBD1 (5 bases). There are 15 residues in the CDR3. Germline V gene data show CDR1 as SQVTM and CDR2 as ANQGSEA. Trimming removed 2 bases at V and 0 bases at J, with 12 bases between. The CDR3 nucleotides are TGCAGCGTTGAAAAGGGGAAACTAAGCACAGATACGCAGTATTTT. As protein: CSVEKGKLSTDTQYF.

The V and J genes are TRBV30 and TRBJ1-1, with D possibly matching TRBD1 (5 bases). CDR1 is GTSNPN, CDR2 SVGIG, per germline (reference sequence). The V end was cut by 3 bases, the J end by 0 bases, with 20 bases between. The CDR3 is 17 residues long. Written as DNA, the CDR3 is TGTGCCTGGAGGGCCACCCCCCTCAGGGTATTGAACACTGAAGCTTTCTTT. It codes for CAWRATPLRVLNTEAFF. The full variable domain, with the rest looked up from reference TRBV30 and TRBJ1-1, is SQTIHQWPATLVQPVGSPLSLECTVEGTSNPNLYWYRQAAGRGLQLLFYSVGIGQISSEVPQNLSASRPQDRQFILSSKKLLLSDSGFYLCAWRATPLRVLNTEAFFGQGTRLTVV.

This clone occurred once. J is TRBJ1-2 and V is TRBV28; 8 nucleotides agree with TRBD1. Losses at the gene ends were 5 bases for V and 7 bases for J; bases not matched to a gene: 6. This CDR3 has 13 amino acids. CDR1 is MDHEN, CDR2 SYDVKM, per germline. CDR3: CASSLGQGGGYTF. The CDR3 DNA reads as TGTGCCAGCAGTCTTGGACAGGGCGGTGGCTACACCTTC.

The gene calls are TRBV6-5 and TRBJ2-7, with 7 bases that match TRBD1. V lost 5 bases to trimming and J lost 2 bases; unmatched junction nucleotides: 9. CDR1 is MNHEY and CDR2 is SVGAGI in the germline V gene. The CDR3 extends over 15 amino acids. The CDR3, as DNA: TGTGCCAGCAGTACCAATTTCGGGACAGCCTACGAGCAGTACTTC. Amino acid sequence: CASSTNFGTAYEQYF.

V usage is TRBV5-1 and J usage is TRBJ2-1; no firm D call. Germline values: CDR1 SGHRS, CDR2 YFSETQ. V shed 4 bases and J shed 8 bases, with 22 bases lying between them. There are 16 residues in the CDR3. The CDR3 is CASSTVPQVIGDEQFF. The CDR3 coding sequence is TGCGCCAGCAGCACGGTTCCCCAGGTAATAGGCGATGAGCAGTTCTTC.

The genes are TRBV27 and TRBJ2-7; TRBD1 is a possible D gene (6 bases). CDR1 and CDR2 from the germline V gene are MNHEY and SMNVEV (reference sequence). This CDR3 spans 15 amino acids. The V gene lost 8 bases and the J gene lost 2 bases, with 19 bases spanning the gap. Here the CDR3 DNA reads TGTGCCAGCGCCTATCGTGGGCAGGGGCCCTACGAGCAGTACTTC. It specifies CASAYRGQGPYEQYF.